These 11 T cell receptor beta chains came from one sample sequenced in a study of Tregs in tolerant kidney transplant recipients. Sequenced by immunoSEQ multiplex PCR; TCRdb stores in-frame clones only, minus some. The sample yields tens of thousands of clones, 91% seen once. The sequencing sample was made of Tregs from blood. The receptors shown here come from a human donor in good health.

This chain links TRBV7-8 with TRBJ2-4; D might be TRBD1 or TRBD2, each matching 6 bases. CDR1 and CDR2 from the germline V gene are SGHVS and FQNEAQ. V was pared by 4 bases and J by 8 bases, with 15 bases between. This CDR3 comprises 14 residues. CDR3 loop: CASSSQGRRDIQYF. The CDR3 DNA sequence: TGTGCCAGCAGCTCCCAGGGGCGGAGGGACATTCAGTACTTC.

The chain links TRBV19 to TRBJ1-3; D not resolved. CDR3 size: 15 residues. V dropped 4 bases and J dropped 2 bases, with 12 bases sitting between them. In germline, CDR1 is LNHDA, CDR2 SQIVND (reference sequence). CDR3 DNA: TGTGCCAGTAGTACCCCGGGCACCACTGGAAACACCATATATTTT. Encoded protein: CASSTPGTTGNTIYF.

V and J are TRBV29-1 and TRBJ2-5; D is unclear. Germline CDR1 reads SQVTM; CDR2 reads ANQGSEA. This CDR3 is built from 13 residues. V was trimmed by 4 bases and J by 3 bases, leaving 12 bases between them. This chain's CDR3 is CSVAQVPEETQYF. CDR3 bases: TGCAGCGTTGCTCAAGTGCCCGAAGAGACCCAGTACTTC. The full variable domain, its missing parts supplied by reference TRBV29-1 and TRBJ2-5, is SAVISQKPSRDICQRGTSLTIQCQVDSQVTMMFWYRQQPGQSLTLIATANQGSEATYESGFVIDKFPISRPNLTFSTLTVSNMSPEDSSIYLCSVAQVPEETQYFGPGTRLLVL.

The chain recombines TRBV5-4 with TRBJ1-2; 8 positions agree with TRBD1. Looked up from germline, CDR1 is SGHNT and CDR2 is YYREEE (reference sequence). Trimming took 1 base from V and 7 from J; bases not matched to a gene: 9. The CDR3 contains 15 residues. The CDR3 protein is CASSLMAGGSGGYTF. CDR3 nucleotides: TGTGCCAGCAGCTTGATGGCAGGGGGCAGTGGTGGCTACACCTTC.

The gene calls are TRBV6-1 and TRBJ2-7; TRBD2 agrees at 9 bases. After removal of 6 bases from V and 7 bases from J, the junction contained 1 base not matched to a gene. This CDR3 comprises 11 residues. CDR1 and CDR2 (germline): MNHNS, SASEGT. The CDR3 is CASSLAGEQYF. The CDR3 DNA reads TGTGCCAGCAGCCTAGCGGGGGAGCAGTACTTC.

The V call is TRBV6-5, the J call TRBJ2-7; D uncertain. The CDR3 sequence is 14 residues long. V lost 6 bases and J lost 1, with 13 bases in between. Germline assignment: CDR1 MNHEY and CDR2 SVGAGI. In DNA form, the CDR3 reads TGTGCCAGCAGAATAACTGGCCCGTCCTACGAGCAGTACTTC. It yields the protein CASRITGPSYEQYF.

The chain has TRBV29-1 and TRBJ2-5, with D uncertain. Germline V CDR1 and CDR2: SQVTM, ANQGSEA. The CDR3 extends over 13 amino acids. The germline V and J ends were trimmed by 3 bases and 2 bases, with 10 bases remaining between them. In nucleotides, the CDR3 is TGCAGCGTTGATTTGCTAACGCAAGAGACCCAGTACTTC. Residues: CSVDLLTQETQYF.

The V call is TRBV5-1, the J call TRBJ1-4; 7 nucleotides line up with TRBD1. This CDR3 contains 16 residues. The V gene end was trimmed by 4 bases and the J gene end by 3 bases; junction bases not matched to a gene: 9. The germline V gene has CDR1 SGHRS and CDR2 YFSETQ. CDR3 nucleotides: TGCGCCAGCAGCGACGATTACAGGGGACCTAATGAAAAACTGTTTTTT. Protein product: CASSDDYRGPNEKLFF.

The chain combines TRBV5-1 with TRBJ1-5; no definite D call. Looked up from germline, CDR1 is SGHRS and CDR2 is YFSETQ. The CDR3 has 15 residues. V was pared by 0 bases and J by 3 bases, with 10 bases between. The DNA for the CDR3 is TGCGCCAGCAGCTTGGGGGTTCGTCTCAATCAGCCCCAGCATTTT. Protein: CASSLGVRLNQPQHF.

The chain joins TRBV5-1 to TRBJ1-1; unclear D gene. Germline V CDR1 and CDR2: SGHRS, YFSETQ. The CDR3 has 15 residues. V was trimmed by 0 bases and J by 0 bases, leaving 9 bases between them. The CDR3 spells CASSLVGTMNTEAFF. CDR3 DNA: TGCGCCAGCAGCTTGGTTGGCACCATGAACACTGAAGCTTTCTTT.

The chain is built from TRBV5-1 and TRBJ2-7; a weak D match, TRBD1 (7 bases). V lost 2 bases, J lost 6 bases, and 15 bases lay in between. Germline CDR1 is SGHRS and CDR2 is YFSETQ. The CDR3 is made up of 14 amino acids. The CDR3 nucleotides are TGCGCCAGCAGCTTAGGAGGGGGCGTGGGCGAGCAGTACTTC. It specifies CASSLGGGVGEQYF.